Sequencing of this TCR beta chain was carried out in a study of T cell responses to AZD1222 COVID-19 vaccine. Study in general: The analysis combined second doses at about 4 or about 12 weeks.

Repertoires were generated with immunoSEQ multiplex PCR, while TCRdb's copy carries only in-frame clones and drops some. In the table there are about 130,000 clones, about 94% of which are singletons. The TCR sequence derives from an adult in good health. Sequencing was performed on peripheral blood, taken on day 0 of AZD1222 vaccination.

The CDR3 reads CASSQASGGAKTQYF. The DNA of the CDR3 is TGTGCCAGCAGCCAAGCCAGCGGGGGGGCTAAGACCCAGTACTTC. The chain joins TRBV3-1 (or the pseudogene TRBV3-2) to TRBJ2-5; 10 bases map to TRBD2. The CDR3 has 15 residues. Losses at the gene ends were 1 base for V and 6 bases for J; bases not matched to a gene: 5. Per the germline V gene, CDR1 is LGHDT and CDR2 is YNNKEL (reference sequence).